This T cell receptor (beta chain) comes out of a study of cytomegalovirus exposure and HLA in healthy donors. Overall study context: According to later analysis, the same platform produced the roughly 130 validation and 666 first-cohort repertoires. Notes on the study in general: The study recorded over 150 TCR beta chains that were cytomegalovirus-associated. Reported performance of the classifier showed diagnosis of cytomegalovirus status with high specificity and sensitivity.

Comments on this clone: No antigen is known for it.

The CDR3 covers 14 residues. CDR1 is KGHSH and CDR2 is LQKENI in the germline V gene. Trimming took 3 bases from V and 9 from J; bases not matched to a gene: 3. Method: immunoSEQ multiplex PCR; TCRdb's copy keeps in-frame clones and lacks some. The data show over 110,000 clones, roughly nine tenths seen once. The donors were members of the validation cohort, which comprised 120 subjects and was separate from the first cohort of around 700 subjects. The clonotype comes from a man aged 18 to 30 in good health and CMV-seronegative. The rearrangement links TRBV18 to TRBJ1-6, with 9 bases matching TRBD1. Sequenced sample: PBMCs. This chain's CDR3 is CASSPDRGSSPLHF. The CDR3 DNA is TGTGCCAGCTCACCCGACAGGGGGAGTTCACCCCTCCACTTT.